The TCR beta chain described here comes from a study of blood T cell repertoires in COVID-19. Study-wide background: Sources were T cells, B-cell-depleted T cells, or PBMCs; the material itself was cDNA or gDNA.

Per germline, CDR1 SGHTA and CDR2 FQGNSA. With 1 base clipped from V and 5 bases from J, the junction kept 1 base outside the gene matches. CDR3 length equals 14 residues. Profiling relied on immunoSEQ multiplex PCR, and the TCRdb table lists in-frame clones only, not all of them. The table records around 160,000 clones, approximately 87% of them present only once. The chain joins TRBV7-2 to TRBJ2-2; 7 nucleotides agree with TRBD2. What was sequenced was PBMCs or T cells enriched from blood (not recorded which). The clonotype was recovered from a woman aged 25 to 39 with acute COVID-19. CDR3 protein: CASSLVRETGELFF. The CDR3 coding sequence is TGTGCCAGCAGCTTAGTGCGGGAGACCGGGGAGCTGTTTTTT.